This TCR beta chain was sequenced for a study of shared clonotypes between healthy human individuals (dated by TCRdb to about 2020). As for the study more broadly: A few men and a couple of women, aged 18 to 49 years, made up the cohort. For each donor, CD4 naive and CD4 memory were each run on three plates, CD8 naive on two plates, and CD8 memory on one plate. To estimate repertoire size and how much clonotype sharing occurs between individuals, the study deeply sequenced the blood TCR repertoires of a handful of healthy adults. Libraries were prepared and TCR repertoires were sequenced by different laboratories using diverse techniques, in order to increase sequencing depth and limit assay-specific biases. Between about 0.8 and 9.5 billion PBMCs per donor were obtained by leukapheresis. The research as a whole found: Compared with non-shared clonotypes, clonotypes shared by all four sorted-subset donors had higher generation probabilities. Based on pairwise subsampling, the degree of clonotype sharing among donors was expected to be affected by sequencing depth. Sampling was restricted to blood, and TCR repertoires in tissues likely differ from the TCR repertoires found in blood. Rarefaction of sorted-subset datasets indicated incomplete sequencing despite the large sequencing depth. Because the study included only a small number of donors, the genetic and exposure-history diversity represented was limited. Naive subsets generally had larger estimated clonotype richness than memory subsets. When a handful of donors were compared, the shared fraction of clonotypes was 5% to 6.5% for naive CD4, less than 4% for naive CD8, 2.3% for memory CD4, and 0.4% for memory CD8.

Healthy HIV-negative adults with no recently reported acute infections or vaccinations were included as donors. Every donor was a Caucasian adult residing in Nashville, Tennessee, USA. CD4+ T cells were enriched through magnetic negative selection, after which naive cells were positively selected on CD45RA and the remaining negative fraction served as the memory subset. Blood was collected by leukapheresis, and PBMCs were isolated by Ficoll-Histopaque density gradient centrifugation and then cryopreserved in liquid nitrogen vapor phase. Purity and quantity of every magnetically sorted T cell population were checked by analytical flow cytometry. Genomic DNA was isolated from every sorted fraction and measured by UV absorbance on a Nanodrop 2000c. Based on the germline V gene (reference sequence), the CDR1 and CDR2 sequences are SGHAT and FQDESV. The CDR3, cysteine through phenylalanine, is 15 amino acids long. The retained sequence is limited to the CDR3, 45 bases, with the frame set at the first base. V loses 6 bases, J loses 5 bases, and the germline ends lie 14 bases apart.

As regards this clone: Its antigen is currently not known. Nothing much larger sits one base from this clone, and base qualities are not available.

Using the deep immunoSEQ assay, multiplex PCR amplified TCR CDR3 regions from genomic DNA. Genomic DNA extracted from each cell subset was distributed evenly over all wells of several immunoSEQ 96-well plates, and each plate served as one replicate. For sorted subsets, approximately 210 ng genomic DNA, equal to tens of thousands of T cell genomes, was loaded into each replicate PCR. Purified libraries were quantified with a Qubit 3.0 fluorometer, sized on a Bioanalyzer 2100, and re-quantified with the KAPA Library Quantification kit. Every immunoSEQ 96-well plate was sequenced on a separate single-read 150-cycle Illumina NextSeq 550 flow cell. The authors' analysis ran thus. Because the immunoSEQ output included only junctional sequences and no quality scores, the filtering could not be the same as the filtering used for full-length reads. Sequences were annotated with PyIR, a Python wrapper for IgBLAST v1.9, using IMGT germline references to assign V/J genes and CDR3. Reads were removed for weak V/J assignments (E-value above 1e-6), missing CDR3, stop codons, out-of-frame junctions, or ambiguous translated residues. V3J clonotypes were defined as sequences sharing an identical inferred V gene, J gene, and CDR3 amino acid sequence. Percentage overlap between repertoires was computed as shared unique clonotypes divided by the size of the smaller repertoire. Richness of each repertoire was evaluated using RTK rarefaction, the Chao1 estimator, and Recon v2.1 estimates of unobserved clonotypes. Generation probabilities were computed with OLGA for all TCRbeta clonotypes obtained by the gDNA method from a few donors. Entries here come from immuneACCESS through TCRdb and include only in-frame sequences with V and J called. Some clones fail to appear in such tables; in the studies checked, an unresolved V gene covers under half of the shortfall, and the cause of the remainder is unknown. For V, J and clone size, that table is used; D and trimming come from the DNA. The sample table holds fewer than 2.5 million clones, of which over 85% were seen once. Of the sample, 0.35% to 0.45% is held by the ten largest clones.

The receptor's source is a man aged 18 to 35 in good health. Some clones in this sample may be carry-over from other donors' samples. The material sequenced was naive CD4+ T cells from PBMCs. The meaning of the sample's cell subset or site label: CD45RA+ positively selected. The chain joins TRBV11-1 to TRBJ1-6; matching of 6 bases hints at TRBD1 as the D gene. The nucleotide sequence reads TGTGCCAGCAGTACACAGGGAGCTCATAATTCACCCCTCCACTTT. This gives the protein CASSTQGAHNSPLHF.